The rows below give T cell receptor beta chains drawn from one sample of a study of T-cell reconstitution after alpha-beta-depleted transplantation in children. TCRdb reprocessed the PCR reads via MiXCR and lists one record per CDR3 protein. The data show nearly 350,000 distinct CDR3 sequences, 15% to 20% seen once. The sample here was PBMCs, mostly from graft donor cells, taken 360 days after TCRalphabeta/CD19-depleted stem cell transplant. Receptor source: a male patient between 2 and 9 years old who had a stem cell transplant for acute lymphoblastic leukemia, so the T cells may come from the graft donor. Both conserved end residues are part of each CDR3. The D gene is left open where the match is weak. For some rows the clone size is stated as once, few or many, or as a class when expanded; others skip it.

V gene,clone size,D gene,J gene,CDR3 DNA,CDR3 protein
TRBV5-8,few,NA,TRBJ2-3,TGTGCCAGCAGCTTGTACGCAGGGCCCACAGATACGCAGTATTTT,CASSLYAGPTDTQYF
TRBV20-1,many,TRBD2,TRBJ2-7,TGCAGTGCTCGCGGACTAGCGGGTTCCTACGAGCAGTACTTC,CSARGLAGSYEQYF
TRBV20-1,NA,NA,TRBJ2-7,TGCAGTGCTTCCAGCGGGCGGAGCTCCTACGAGCAGTACTTC,CSASSGRSSYEQYF
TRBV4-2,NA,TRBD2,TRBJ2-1,TGTGCCAGCAGCCCTCGACTAGCGGGACCGGACAATGAGCAGTTCTTC,CASSPRLAGPDNEQFF
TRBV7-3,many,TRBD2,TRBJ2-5,TGTGCCAGCAGCCCCGTAGCGGGAGTAAGTGAGACCCAGTACTTC,CASSPVAGVSETQYF
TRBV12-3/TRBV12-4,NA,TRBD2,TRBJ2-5,TGTGCCAGCAGTTTTTTTTCATCGAGCGGGGACTACCAAGAGACCCAGTACTTC,CASSFFSSSGDYQETQYF
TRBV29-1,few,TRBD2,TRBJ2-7,TGCAGCGTTCGGACTAGCGGGAGGAACGCCTACGAGCAGTACTTC,CSVRTSGRNAYEQYF
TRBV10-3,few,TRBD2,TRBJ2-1,TGTGCCATCAGTGAGCCCGGGACTAGCGCCCGTGGTGAGCAGTTCTTC,CAISEPGTSARGEQFF
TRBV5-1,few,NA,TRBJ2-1,TGCGCCAGCAGCTTGGACCCGGGGTACAATGAGCAGTTCTTC,CASSLDPGYNEQFF
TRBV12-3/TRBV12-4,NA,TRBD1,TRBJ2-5,TGCGCCAGCAGCCCTGGACAGGGCCTGGAGACCCAGTACTTC,CASSPGQGLETQYF
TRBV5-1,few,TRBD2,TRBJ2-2,TGCGCCAGCAGCTTGTCGGCTAGCGGGAGCGGGGAGCTGTTTTTT,CASSLSASGSGELFF
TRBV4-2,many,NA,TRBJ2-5,TGTGCCAGCAGCCAATCTACGGGCCAAGAGACCCAGTACTTC,CASSQSTGQETQYF
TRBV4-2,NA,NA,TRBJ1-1,TGTGCCAGCAGCCAGGGCAGAAACACTGAAGCTTTCTTT,CASSQGRNTEAFF
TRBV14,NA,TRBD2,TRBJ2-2,TGTGCCAGCAGCCGAAGGGGACTAGCGACGAACACCGGGGAGCTGTTTTTT,CASSRRGLATNTGELFF
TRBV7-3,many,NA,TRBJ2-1,TGTGCCAGCAGCCCACACTTTAGCCCTGAGCAGTTCTTC,CASSPHFSPEQFF
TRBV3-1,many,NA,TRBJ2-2,TGTGCCAGCAGCCTGCGACTAGCCGGGGAGCTGTTTTTT,CASSLRLAGELFF
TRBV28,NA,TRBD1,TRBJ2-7,TGTGCCAGCAGACCCGGACAGGGGTCAAGATGGTACGAGCAGTACTTC,CASRPGQGSRWYEQYF
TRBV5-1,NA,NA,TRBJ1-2,TGCGCCAGCAGCCCGGGGTACAACTATGGCTACACCTTC,CASSPGYNYGYTF
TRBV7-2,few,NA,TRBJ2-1,TGTGCCAGCAGACGGACAGACTACAATGAGCAGTTCTTC,CASRRTDYNEQFF
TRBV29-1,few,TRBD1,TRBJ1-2,TGCAGCGTTGAAGTCCCTCGGACAGGATTCTTTGGCTACACCTTC,CSVEVPRTGFFGYTF
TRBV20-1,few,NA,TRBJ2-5,TGCAGTGCTAGAGTTGTAGGACGGCCCCAAGAGACCCAGTACTTC,CSARVVGRPQETQYF
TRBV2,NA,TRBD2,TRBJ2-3,TGTGCCAGCAGTGATGGGCGAGCGGGAGTTAGGGGGACGCAGTATTTT,CASSDGRAGVRGTQYF